Below are 18 T cell receptor beta chains sequenced from a single sample in a study of shared clonotypes between healthy human individuals. The repertoire was sequenced with immunoSEQ multiplex PCR; TCRdb's copy has only in-frame clones and lacks some. The table shows 2 million to 2.5 million clones, with over 85% occurring only once. Sequenced: naive CD4+ T cells from PBMCs. Indicated subset: CD45RA+ positively selected. The receptors come from a man younger than 35 in good health. Some clones in this sample may be carry-over from other donors' samples.

V usage is TRBV28 and J usage is TRBJ1-6; 9 nucleotides match TRBD1. CDR3 length: 17 amino acids. V shed 6 bases, J shed 9 bases, and the junction held 15 bases outside the gene matches. CDR1 is MDHEN, CDR2 SYDVKM, per germline. The CDR3 DNA sequence: TGTGCCAGCAGCCTGGGGACAGTGGGGACAGGGCGTTCACCCCTCCACTTT. Its translation: CASSLGTVGTGRSPLHF.

This clone appeared once. V gene TRBV5-4 combines with J gene TRBJ2-2, with D possibly TRBD1 on 5 matching bases. This CDR3 has 16 amino acids. Germline CDR1 is SGHNT and CDR2 is YYREEE (reference sequence). The V end lost 3 bases, the J end lost 0 bases, and 12 bases lay between the germline ends. The DNA for the CDR3 is TGTGCCAGCAGCTCCTGGACAAGAGCGAACACCGGGGAGCTGTTTTTT. Amino acid sequence: CASSSWTRANTGELFF.

The rearrangement joins TRBV6-1 to TRBJ2-3; 9 nucleotides match TRBD1. V was clipped by 6 bases and J by 8 bases; unmatched bases: 9. The germline V gene has CDR1 MNHNS and CDR2 SASEGT. The CDR3 loop spans 14 amino acids. DNA of the CDR3: TGTGCCAGCAGGCGGGGACAGGGAGTTGGTACGCAGTATTTT. This sequence encodes CASRRGQGVGTQYF.

This clone has a single count. This sample includes further DNA sequences coding for the same CDR3. This chain connects TRBV5-1 to TRBJ2-1; D not resolved. The ends were cut back, 0 bases at V and 4 bases at J, with 5 bases in the middle. The CDR3 is 13 residues long. Per the germline V gene, CDR1 is SGHRS and CDR2 is YFSETQ. The CDR3 sequence: CASSLDRYNEQFF. The CDR3 DNA reads as TGCGCCAGCAGCTTGGACCGATACAATGAGCAGTTCTTC.

J is TRBJ1-2 and V is TRBV2; TRBD1 matches 7 bases. The trim removed 5 bases at V and 7 bases at J, leaving 10 bases unmatched. The germline V gene has CDR1 SNHLY and CDR2 FYNNEI. This CDR3 region has 14 residues. DNA of the CDR3: TGTGCCAGCAGTTTACGGCAGGGGGGCGGTGGCTACACCTTC. Its protein is CASSLRQGGGGYTF. Using reference TRBV2 and TRBJ1-2 for the parts outside the CDR3, the full variable domain is EPEVTQTPSHQVTQMGQEVILRCVPISNHLYFYWYRQILGQKVEFLVSFYNNEISEKSEIFDDQFSVERPDGSNFTLKIRSTKLEDSAMYFCASSLRQGGGGYTFGSGTRLTVV.

The genes are TRBV6-5 and TRBJ2-1, with 8 bases identical to TRBD1. Germline CDR1 MNHEY, CDR2 SVGAGI. Germline trimming cut 2 bases from V and 5 bases from J; bases unmatched to any gene: 5. CDR3 length: 15 residues. For the CDR3, the DNA is TGTGCCAGCAGTTACGACGGGACAGGCAACAATGAGCAGTTCTTC. Translated: CASSYDGTGNNEQFF.

The gene calls are TRBV5-8 and TRBJ2-1, with D possibly being TRBD1 or TRBD2 (6 bases each). CDR3 length: 16 amino acids. V gave up 1 base and J gave up 3 bases, with 14 bases separating them. The V gene's germline CDR1 is SGHTS and CDR2 YDEGEE. The CDR3 spells CASSLPLGGLYNEQFF. DNA of the CDR3: TGTGCCAGCAGCTTGCCCCTAGGGGGGCTCTACAATGAGCAGTTCTTC. Complete variable domain (other parts from reference TRBV5-8 and TRBJ2-1): EAGVTQSPTHLIKTRGQQATLRCSPISGHTSVYWYQQALGLGLQFLLWYDEGEERNRGNFPPRFSGRQFPNYSSELNVNALELEDSALYLCASSLPLGGLYNEQFFGPGTRLTVL.

V and J are TRBV5-4 and TRBJ2-5, with 9 bases lining up with TRBD1. V lost 4 bases, J lost 1 base, and 8 bases stayed unmatched. CDR3 length: 16 amino acids. The V gene's germline CDR1 is SGHNT and CDR2 YYREEE (reference sequence). CDR3: CASSRGQGPPQETQYF. DNA for the CDR3: TGTGCCAGCAGCAGAGGACAGGGGCCCCCCCAAGAGACCCAGTACTTC.

Remarks on this clone: Other nucleotide sequences from this sample produce the same CDR3. The V gene is TRBV2, the J gene TRBJ1-1; no firm D call. CDR1 and CDR2 from the germline V gene are SNHLY and FYNNEI. This CDR3 comprises 13 residues. The V gene lost 4 bases and the J gene lost 0 bases, with 6 bases spanning the gap. CDR3: CASSGDLNTEAFF. DNA for the CDR3: TGTGCCAGCAGTGGCGACTTGAACACTGAAGCTTTCTTT.

The chain combines TRBV7-3 with TRBJ2-3, with D possibly being TRBD1 (6 bases). The CDR3 spans 17 residues. Germline V gene data show CDR1 as SGHTA and CDR2 as FQGTGA. The ends were cut back, 2 bases at V and 0 bases at J, with 15 bases in the middle. CDR3 sequence (DNA): TGTGCCAGCAGCTTACGTCCGGGACACCGAAGCACAGATACGCAGTATTTT. It is translated as CASSLRPGHRSTDTQYF. Supplemented by reference TRBV7-3 and TRBJ2-3, the full variable domain reads GAGVSQTPSNKVTEKGKYVELRCDPISGHTALYWYRQSLGQGPEFLIYFQGTGAADDSGLPNDRFFAVRPEGSVSTLKIQRTERGDSAVYLCASSLRPGHRSTDTQYFGPGTRLTVL.

This chain links TRBV5-5 with TRBJ2-7; TRBD1 agrees at 8 bases. V lost 0 bases to trimming and J lost 2 bases; unmatched junction nucleotides: 4. The CDR3 extends over 15 amino acids. Germline CDR1 is SGHKS and CDR2 is YYEKEE (reference sequence). In nucleotides, the CDR3 is TGTGCCAGCAGCTTGGTAGGGACAGGTACCTACGAGCAGTACTTC. It translates to CASSLVGTGTYEQYF.

This chain links TRBV5-5 with TRBJ1-1; D is unclear. Germline V gives CDR1 SGHKS, CDR2 YYEKEE (reference sequence). The V end was cut by 4 bases, the J end by 2 bases, with 6 bases between. The CDR3 extends over 12 amino acids. The CDR3: CASSRANTEAFF. CDR3 DNA: TGTGCCAGCAGCCGGGCAAACACTGAAGCTTTCTTT.

The chain recombines TRBV28 with TRBJ2-7, with D perhaps matching TRBD2 (5 bases). The germline gives CDR1 MDHEN, CDR2 SYDVKM. The CDR3 has 13 amino acids. V was trimmed by 2 bases and J by 3 bases, leaving 8 bases between them. CDR3 DNA sequence: TGTGCCAGCAGTTTAATCGGGAACTACGAGCAGTACTTC. This translates into CASSLIGNYEQYF.

The chain carries TRBV5-1 and TRBJ2-3; tentatively, D is TRBD1 (6 bases). V shed 3 bases and J shed 4 bases, with 12 bases lying between them. From germline, CDR1 is SGHRS and CDR2 YFSETQ. This CDR3 spans 14 amino acids. CDR3 DNA sequence: TGCGCCAGCAGCTACGGACAGATCGCAGATACGCAGTATTTT. Its protein is CASSYGQIADTQYF.

This rearrangement joins TRBV11-1 to TRBJ2-5; 12 bases map to TRBD2. The CDR3 length is 16 residues. V lost 5 bases and J lost 5; bases outside the gene matches: 9. Germline V gene data show CDR1 as SGHAT and CDR2 as FQDESV (reference sequence). CDR3 in DNA: TGTGCCAGCAGCCCCCTAGCGGGAGGGCCCACGGAGACCCAGTACTTC. Translated: CASSPLAGGPTETQYF.

The CDR3 is CASTSGGGETQYF. The DNA for the CDR3 is TGTGCCAGCACCTCAGGGGGAGGAGAGACCCAGTACTTC. The genes are TRBV28 and TRBJ2-5, with a tentative D call TRBD1 (7 bases). Trimming took off 7 bases at V and 4 bases at J, with 13 bases between the two ends. From germline, CDR1 is MDHEN and CDR2 SYDVKM. The CDR3 is 13 residues long.

This clone was seen just once. The J gene is TRBJ1-5, the V gene TRBV7-9, with D perhaps TRBD1 (5 bases). Germline V gene data show CDR1 as SEHNR and CDR2 as FQNEAQ (reference sequence). Trimming pared 6 bases from V and 0 bases from J, leaving 12 bases between. The CDR3 runs to 15 residues. CDR3 residues: CASSGADYSNQPQHF. The DNA for the CDR3 is TGTGCCAGCAGTGGGGCAGACTATAGCAATCAGCCCCAGCATTTT.

V gene TRBV7-2 combines with J gene TRBJ2-5; the D gene is possibly TRBD2 (6 bases). CDR3 length equals 14 residues. V dropped 6 bases and J dropped 3 bases, with 14 bases sitting between them. Germline V gene sequence: CDR1 SGHTA, CDR2 FQGNSA. This CDR3 is CASSSVAVKETQYF. The DNA for the CDR3 is TGTGCCAGCAGTTCAGTAGCGGTAAAAGAGACCCAGTACTTC.